What follows are 11 T cell receptor beta chains derived from one specimen sequenced in a study of T cell responses to AZD1222 COVID-19 vaccine. Produced via immunoSEQ multiplex PCR; TCRdb's table is partial and in-frame only. The sample consists of some 150,000 clones, roughly 90% of them appearing once. Sequencing was performed on peripheral blood, taken on day 0 of AZD1222 vaccination. The receptors derive from an adult in good health.

The V and J genes are TRBV25-1 and TRBJ2-2; D gene ambiguous. V lost 6 bases to trimming and J lost 4 bases, with 9 bases between them. Germline V gene data show CDR1 as MGHDK and CDR2 as SYGVNS. This CDR3 spans 13 amino acids. CDR3 DNA: TGTGCCAGCAGCGGTGTGGGCACCGGGGAGCTGTTTTTT. It specifies CASSGVGTGELFF.

The genes are TRBV10-3 and TRBJ2-3, with 9 bases matching TRBD2. The CDR3 loop spans 16 amino acids. The J segment lost 4 bases and the V segment lost 2 bases, leaving 7 bases of the junction unmatched. Germline lookup yields CDR1 ENHRY and CDR2 SYGVKD. As DNA, the CDR3 is TGTGCCATCAGTGAGCGGGCGGGACTAGCTTCAGATACGCAGTATTTT. Protein sequence: CAISERAGLASDTQYF.

In this sample, this clone turned up a few times. The rearrangement joins TRBV5-4 to TRBJ2-2, with TRBD1 matching 7 bases. The CDR3 has 16 amino acids. CDR1 and CDR2 from the germline V gene are SGHNT and YYREEE (reference sequence). With 3 bases clipped from V and 1 base from J, the junction kept 6 bases outside the gene matches. The CDR3 nucleotides are TGTGCCAGCAGCTCGGGACAGACCCGGAACACCGGGGAGCTGTTTTTT. This codes for CASSSGQTRNTGELFF. The variable domain in full, completed from reference TRBV5-4 and TRBJ2-2, reads ETGVTQSPTHLIKTRGQQVTLRCSSQSGHNTVSWYQQALGQGPQFIFQYYREEENGRGNFPPRFSGLQFPNYSSELNVNALELDDSALYLCASSSGQTRNTGELFFGEGSRLTVL.

This chain connects TRBV12-3 or TRBV12-4 to TRBJ2-3, with 7 bases aligning to TRBD2. V lost 6 bases to trimming and J lost 10 bases; unmatched junction nucleotides: 4. The CDR3 is 11 residues long. The CDR3 DNA sequence: TGTGCCAGCAGCCACCGGGGGGCGCAGTATTTT. Amino acid sequence: CASSHRGAQYF.

The chain combines TRBV4-3 with TRBJ2-1; D remains unclear. The CDR3 contains 16 residues. V was cut by 1 base and J by 1 base, with 11 bases left in between. Per the germline V gene, CDR1 is LGHNA and CDR2 is YSLEER. The CDR3: CASSQVWRSSYNEQFF. The CDR3 DNA reads TGCGCCAGCAGCCAAGTTTGGCGGAGTTCCTACAATGAGCAGTTCTTC.

This clone was recorded a few times. This chain connects TRBV4-2 to TRBJ2-7; 11 bases are shared with TRBD1. CDR1 and CDR2 from the germline V gene are LGHNA and YNFKEQ. There are 15 residues in the CDR3. Trimming took 3 bases from V and 6 from J; bases not matched to a gene: 7. The CDR3 protein is CASSHSSGQGGEQYF. The DNA for the CDR3 is TGTGCCAGCAGCCACTCTTCGGGACAGGGGGGCGAGCAGTACTTC.

The chain is built from TRBV19 and TRBJ2-7; tentatively, D is TRBD2 (5 bases). The CDR3 contains 14 residues. V was pared by 2 bases and J by 2 bases, with 10 bases between. In germline, CDR1 is LNHDA, CDR2 SQIVND (reference sequence). The CDR3 DNA is TGTGCCAGTAGTATAAAACCGGGAACCTACGAGCAGTACTTC. As protein: CASSIKPGTYEQYF.

This clone has a handful of counts. V usage is TRBV2 and J usage is TRBJ2-5, with D maybe TRBD1 (6 bases). V was trimmed by 5 bases and J by 2 bases, leaving 12 bases between them. CDR1 SNHLY and CDR2 FYNNEI come from the germline V gene. CDR3 length: 14 amino acids. In DNA, the CDR3 is TGTGCCAGCAGTATCCCAGGGGCGCAAGAGACCCAGTACTTC. Its protein product is CASSIPGAQETQYF.

The chain combines TRBV28 with TRBJ2-1; D call uncertain. CDR1 and CDR2 from the germline V gene are MDHEN and SYDVKM. V gave up 8 bases and J gave up 0 bases, with 11 bases separating them. CDR3 size: 14 residues. The CDR3, as DNA: TGTGCCAGCCTCTCGACGAGCTCCTACAATGAGCAGTTCTTC. This encodes CASLSTSSYNEQFF.

This rearrangement joins TRBV20-1 to TRBJ1-1; D is undetermined. This CDR3 region has 12 residues. Germline CDR1 DFQATT, CDR2 SNEGSKA (reference sequence). Trimming stripped 3 bases from V and 0 bases from J, with 5 bases between. CDR3 residues: CSASPMNTEAFF. In DNA form, the CDR3 reads TGCAGTGCTAGTCCCATGAACACTGAAGCTTTCTTT.

The chain recombines TRBV10-3 with TRBJ2-7, with TRBD1 matching 12 bases. V dropped 6 bases and J dropped 4; count of bases not matched to a gene: 4. The CDR3 totals 14 residues. Per the germline V gene, CDR1 is ENHRY and CDR2 is SYGVKD. CDR3 loop: CAISLGQGAYEQYF. CDR3 coding DNA: TGTGCCATCAGCCTGGGACAGGGGGCTTACGAGCAGTACTTC.